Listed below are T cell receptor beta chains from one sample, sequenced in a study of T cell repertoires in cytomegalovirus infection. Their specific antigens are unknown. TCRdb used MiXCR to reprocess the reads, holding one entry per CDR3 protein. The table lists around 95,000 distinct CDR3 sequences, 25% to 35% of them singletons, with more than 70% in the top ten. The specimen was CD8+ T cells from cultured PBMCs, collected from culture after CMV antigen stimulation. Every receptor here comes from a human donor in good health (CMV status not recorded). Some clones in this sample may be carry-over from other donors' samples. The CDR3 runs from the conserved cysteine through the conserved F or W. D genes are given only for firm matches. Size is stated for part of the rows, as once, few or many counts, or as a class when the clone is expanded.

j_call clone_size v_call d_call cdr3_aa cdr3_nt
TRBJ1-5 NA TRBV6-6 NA CASSRYPRTENQPQHF TGTGCCAGCAGTCGCTATCCCCGCACAGAAAATCAGCCCCAGCATTTT
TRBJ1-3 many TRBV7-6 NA CASSSSPGNTIYF TGTGCCAGCAGCTCCTCCCCGGGAAACACCATATATTTT
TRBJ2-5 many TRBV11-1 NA CASSSDGTVRETQYF TGTGCCAGCAGCTCGGACGGAACTGTAAGAGAGACCCAGTACTTC
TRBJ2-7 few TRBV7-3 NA CASSPSPSGIYEQYF TGTGCCAGCAGCCCAAGTCCATCAGGAATCTACGAGCAGTACTTC
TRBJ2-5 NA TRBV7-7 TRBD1 CASSPGGFQETQYF TGTGCCAGCAGCCCAGGGGGCTTCCAAGAGACCCAGTACTTC
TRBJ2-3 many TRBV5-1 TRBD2 CASSLGRLAGGTSSTDTQYF TGCGCCAGCAGCTTGGGCCGACTAGCGGGGGGCACTTCTAGCACAGATACGCAGTATTTT
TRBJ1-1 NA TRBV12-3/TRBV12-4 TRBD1 CASGTGATEAFF TGTGCCAGTGGGACAGGGGCCACTGAAGCTTTCTTT
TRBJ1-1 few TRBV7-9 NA CASSFGGSEAFF TGTGCCAGCAGCTTCGGAGGGTCTGAAGCTTTCTTT
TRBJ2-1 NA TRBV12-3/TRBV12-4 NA CASSSQPESSYNEQFF TGTGCCAGCAGTTCGCAGCCGGAGAGCTCCTACAATGAGCAGTTCTTC
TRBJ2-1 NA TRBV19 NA CASSLVYSYNEQFF TGTGCCAGTAGTCTAGTCTATTCCTACAATGAGCAGTTCTTC
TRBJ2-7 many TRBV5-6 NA CASGEAQVDYEQYF TGTGCCAGCGGAGAGGCACAGGTCGACTACGAGCAGTACTTC
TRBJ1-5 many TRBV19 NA CASSTRSSINQPQHF TGTGCCAGTAGTACCAGGAGCAGTATCAATCAGCCCCAGCATTTT
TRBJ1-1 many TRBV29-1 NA CSVTPWGAGTEAFF TGCAGCGTTACCCCCTGGGGGGCTGGCACTGAAGCTTTCTTT
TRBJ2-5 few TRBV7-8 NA CASSLSGFSETQYF TGTGCCAGCAGCTTATCGGGCTTTTCGGAGACCCAGTACTTC
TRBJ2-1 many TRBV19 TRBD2 CASSMASGGGYEQFF TGTGCCAGTAGTATGGCTAGCGGGGGGGGATATGAGCAGTTCTTC
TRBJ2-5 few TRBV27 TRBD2 CASSLTSGGRKETQYF TGTGCCAGCAGTTTGACTAGCGGGGGGCGCAAAGAGACCCAGTACTTC
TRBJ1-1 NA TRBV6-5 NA CASSLGGGLNTEAFF TGTGCCAGCAGTTTAGGGGGGGGATTGAACACTGAAGCTTTCTTT
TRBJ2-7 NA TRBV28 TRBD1 CASSRDRGSSYEQYF TGTGCCAGCAGTCGGGACAGGGGGAGCTCCTACGAGCAGTACTTC
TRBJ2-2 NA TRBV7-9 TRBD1 CASSHPMNRDRGYWDTGELFF TGTGCCAGCAGCCATCCCATGAATCGGGACAGGGGATATTGGGACACCGGGGAGCTGTTTTTT
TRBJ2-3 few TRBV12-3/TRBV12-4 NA CASSPLGADTQYF TGTGCCAGCAGTCCCTTGGGGGCAGATACGCAGTATTTT
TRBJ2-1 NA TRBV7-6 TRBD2 CASSQSAGGQLDEQFF TGTGCCAGCAGCCAATCGGCGGGGGGGCAATTGGATGAGCAGTTCTTC
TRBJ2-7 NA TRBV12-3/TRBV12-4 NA CASSFSPSYEQYF TGTGCCAGCAGTTTCAGTCCCTCCTACGAGCAGTACTTC
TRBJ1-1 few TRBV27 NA CASSLSGSSQAFF TGTGCCAGCAGTTTATCGGGCAGTAGCCAAGCTTTCTTT
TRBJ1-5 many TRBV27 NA CASQDFYSNQPQHF TGTGCCAGCCAGGACTTCTATAGCAATCAGCCCCAGCATTTT
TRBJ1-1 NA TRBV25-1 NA CASSEAGGEAFF TGTGCCAGCAGTGAAGCCGGGGGGGAAGCTTTCTTT
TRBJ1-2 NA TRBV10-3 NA CAITPGNGPRPYTF TGTGCCATCACCCCGGGGAACGGTCCTCGCCCCTACACCTTC
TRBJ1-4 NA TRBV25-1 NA CASSPGDDEKLFF TGTGCCAGCAGTCCCGGGGATGATGAAAAACTGTTTTTT
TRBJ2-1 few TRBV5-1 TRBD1 CASSLGTTGGDEQFF TGCGCCAGCAGCTTGGGGACAACAGGGGGCGATGAGCAGTTCTTC
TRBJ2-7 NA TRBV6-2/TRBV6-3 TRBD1 CASSGDRGIWYEQYF TGTGCCAGCAGCGGAGACAGGGGAATTTGGTACGAGCAGTACTTC
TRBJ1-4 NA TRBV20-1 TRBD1 CSARDPSEPGGNEKLFF TGCAGTGCTAGAGATCCGTCCGAGCCAGGGGGTAATGAAAAACTGTTTTTT
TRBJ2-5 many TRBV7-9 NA CASSSNEGMGETQYF TGTGCCAGCAGCTCCAATGAGGGTATGGGAGAGACCCAGTACTTC
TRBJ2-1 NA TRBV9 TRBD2 CASSSKGLASHEQFF TGTGCCAGCAGCTCAAAGGGACTAGCGAGCCATGAGCAGTTCTTC
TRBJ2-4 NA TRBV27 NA CASSPGLGGYIQYF TGTGCCAGCAGTCCCGGACTAGGGGGGTACATTCAGTACTTC
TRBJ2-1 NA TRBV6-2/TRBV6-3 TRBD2 CASSYSTGGGVLNEQFF TGTGCCAGCAGTTACTCGACCGGCGGGGGGGTCCTAAATGAGCAGTTCTTC
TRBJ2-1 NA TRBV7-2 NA CASSLKSSEQFF TGTGCCAGCAGCTTAAAGTCAAGTGAGCAGTTCTTC
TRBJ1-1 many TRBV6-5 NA CASSYGPEAFF TGTGCCAGCAGTTACGGACCTGAAGCTTTCTTT
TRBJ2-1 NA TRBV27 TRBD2 CASSLSTSGGSNEQFF TGTGCCAGCAGTTTATCGACTAGCGGGGGGAGCAATGAGCAGTTCTTC
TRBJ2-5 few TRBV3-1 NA CASSQDSTSQETQYF TGTGCCAGCAGCCAAGATTCAACTAGCCAAGAGACCCAGTACTTC
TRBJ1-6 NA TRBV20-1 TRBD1 CSANKQGAYNSPLHF TGCAGTGCTAATAAACAGGGGGCGTATAATTCACCCCTCCACTTT
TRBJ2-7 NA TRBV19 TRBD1 CASSTGQGISYEQYF TGTGCCAGTAGTACCGGACAGGGGATATCCTACGAGCAGTACTTC
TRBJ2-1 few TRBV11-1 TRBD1 CASRGTDLGNEQFF TGTGCCAGCCGTGGGACAGACTTGGGGAATGAGCAGTTCTTC
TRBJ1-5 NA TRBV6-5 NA CASSSIEYSNQPQHF TGTGCCAGCAGTAGCATTGAATATAGCAATCAGCCCCAGCATTTT
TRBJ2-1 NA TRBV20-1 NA CSARTSSDSSYNEQFF TGCAGTGCTAGGACGAGCTCGGACAGCTCCTACAATGAGCAGTTCTTC
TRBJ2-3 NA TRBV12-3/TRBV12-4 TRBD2 CASSNKAGGTDTQYF TGTGCCAGCAGCAACAAAGCGGGGGGCACAGATACGCAGTATTTT
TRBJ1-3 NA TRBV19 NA CASSMGVLTGNTIYF TGTGCCAGTAGTATGGGGGTGCTCACTGGAAACACCATATATTTT
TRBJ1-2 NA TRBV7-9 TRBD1 CASRPQGVDYGYTF TGTGCCAGCAGGCCACAGGGGGTAGACTATGGCTACACCTTC
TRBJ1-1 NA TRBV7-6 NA CASSSDPANTEAFF TGTGCCAGCAGTTCGGACCCAGCCAACACTGAAGCTTTCTTT
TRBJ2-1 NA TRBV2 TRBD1 CANSDDRGNEQFF TGTGCCAACAGTGATGACAGGGGCAATGAGCAGTTCTTC
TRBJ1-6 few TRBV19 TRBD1 CASTGTEINSPLHF TGTGCCAGCACTGGGACAGAGATTAATTCACCCCTCCACTTT
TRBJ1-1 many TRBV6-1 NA CASFLQPTNTEAFF TGTGCCAGCTTCCTCCAGCCTACGAACACTGAAGCTTTCTTT
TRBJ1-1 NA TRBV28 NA CASSSRRQGKNTEAFF TGTGCCAGCAGTAGCCGCCGTCAGGGGAAGAACACTGAAGCTTTCTTT
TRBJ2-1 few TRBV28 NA CASSFGGGNSRVRAYDEQFF TGTGCCAGCAGTTTCGGGGGCGGAAATAGTAGAGTACGGGCCTACGATGAGCAGTTCTTC
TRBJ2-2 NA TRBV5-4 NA CASSLGRPNTGELFF TGTGCCAGCAGCTTAGGCAGGCCGAACACCGGGGAGCTGTTTTTT
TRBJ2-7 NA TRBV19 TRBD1 CASSATGQGVYEQYF TGTGCCAGTTCGGCCACGGGACAGGGAGTCTACGAGCAGTACTTC